These 26 T cell receptor beta chains originate from one sample sequenced in a study of blood T cell repertoires in COVID-19. The assay was immunoSEQ multiplex PCR, and TCRdb's table has in-frame clones only and misses some. This table holds about 150,000 clones, 85% found once. The specimen sequenced was peripheral blood. The receptors derive from a woman older than 75 with COVID-19, enrolled during active disease.

V gene TRBV11-2 combines with J gene TRBJ1-4; 8 nucleotides align to TRBD1. CDR1 is SGHAT and CDR2 is FQNNGV in the germline V gene. The V segment lost 5 bases and the J segment 8 bases; nucleotides outside the gene matches: 10. CDR3 size: 15 residues. For the CDR3, the DNA is TGTGCCAGCAGCCGAACTTTCGGACAGGGCGAAAAACTGTTTTTT. Translation gives CASSRTFGQGEKLFF.

The V call is TRBV19, the J call TRBJ2-7, with D maybe TRBD2 (6 bases). Germline V gives CDR1 LNHDA, CDR2 SQIVND (reference sequence). The CDR3 sequence is 15 residues long. Trimming stripped 3 bases from V and 0 bases from J, with 12 bases between. CDR3 nucleotide sequence: TGTGCCAGTAGTATGGCTAGCGCAGACTCCTACGAGCAGTACTTC. Its protein is CASSMASADSYEQYF. Full variable domain (missing parts from reference TRBV19 and TRBJ2-7): DGGITQSPKYLFRKEGQNVTLSCEQNLNHDAMYWYRQDPGQGLRLIYYSQIVNDFQKGDIAEGYSVSREKKESFPLTVTSAQKNPTAFYLCASSMASADSYEQYFGPGTRLTVT.

The gene calls are TRBV2 and TRBJ1-6, with D unclear. Deletions cut 4 bases from V and 7 bases from J, with 5 bases between. CDR3 length: 12 amino acids. Germline-derived CDR1 and CDR2 are SNHLY and FYNNEI. The CDR3 bases are TGTGCCAGCAGTGGAGAGAATTCACCCCTCCACTTT. Amino acids: CASSGENSPLHF.

As to this clone: The same CDR3 arises from other DNA sequences in this sample as well. V gene TRBV11-2 combines with J gene TRBJ2-5; D is possibly TRBD1 (7 bases). The length of the CDR3 is 13 residues. Deletions cut 5 bases from V and 4 bases from J, with 11 bases between. Germline lookup yields CDR1 SGHAT and CDR2 FQNNGV. The CDR3 DNA reads as TGTGCCAGCAGCCTGCAGGGGGGAGAGACCCAGTACTTC. Translated, it gives CASSLQGGETQYF.

The chain joins TRBV2 to TRBJ1-5, with 7 bases aligning to TRBD1. V lost 4 bases to trimming and J lost 5 bases; unmatched junction nucleotides: 5. This CDR3 is built from 14 residues. Per germline, CDR1 SNHLY and CDR2 FYNNEI. CDR3 in DNA: TGTGCCAGCAGTGCACAGGGGACATATCAGCCCCAGCATTTT. It translates to CASSAQGTYQPQHF.

V gene TRBV5-4 combines with J gene TRBJ1-1; possibly TRBD1 for D (6 bases). The V and J ends lost 6 bases and 7 bases respectively, with 19 bases between them. This CDR3 region has 14 residues. Germline CDR1 is SGHNT and CDR2 is YYREEE (reference sequence). In DNA form, the CDR3 reads TGTGCCAGCAACCCGGGGGGGGCGGTAGGTGAAGCTTTCTTT. This codes for CASNPGGAVGEAFF. The variable domain in full, with the rest retrieved from reference TRBV5-4 and TRBJ1-1, is ETGVTQSPTHLIKTRGQQVTLRCSSQSGHNTVSWYQQALGQGPQFIFQYYREEENGRGNFPPRFSGLQFPNYSSELNVNALELDDSALYLCASNPGGAVGEAFFGQGTRLTVV.

The rearrangement uses TRBV28 and TRBJ2-3, with a tentative D call TRBD1 (5 bases). With 3 bases removed from V and 4 bases from J, the gap between germline ends came to 8 bases. Looked up from germline, CDR1 is MDHEN and CDR2 is SYDVKM. CDR3 size: 13 residues. CDR3 nucleotide sequence: TGTGCCAGCAGTTTGGCAGGGTCAGATACGCAGTATTTT. Protein product: CASSLAGSDTQYF.

This clone was observed once. V is TRBV24-1 and J is TRBJ2-1; TRBD2 is a possible D gene (7 bases). Trimming removed 9 bases at V and 9 bases at J, with 11 bases between. The germline V gene has CDR1 KGHDR and CDR2 SFDVKD. This CDR3 comprises 11 residues. The CDR3 region is CATQGGVEQFF. CDR3 sequence (DNA): TGTGCCACCCAAGGGGGGGTTGAGCAGTTCTTC.

V usage is TRBV28 and J usage is TRBJ1-5; D is undetermined. V was cut by 6 bases and J by 11 bases, with 14 bases left in between. The CDR3 runs to 12 residues. The germline V gene has CDR1 MDHEN and CDR2 SYDVKM. CDR3 sequence (DNA): TGTGCCAGCAGAGAGCCCGTCGGGACCCAGCATTTT. Protein: CASREPVGTQHF. Based on the CDR3 plus reference TRBV28 and TRBJ1-5, the full variable domain is DVKVTQSSRYLVKRTGEKVFLECVQDMDHENMFWYRQDPGLGLRLIYFSYDVKMKEKGDIPEGYSVSREKKERFSLILESASTNQTSMYLCASREPVGTQHFGDGTRLSIL.

J is TRBJ1-6 and V is TRBV18; no clear D gene. V was cut by 6 bases and J by 5 bases, with 14 bases left in between. This CDR3 is 15 amino acids long. Germline CDR1 and CDR2: KGHSH and LQKENI. As DNA, the CDR3 is TGTGCCAGCTCTATCACTGTGCAGGATAATTCACCCCTCCACTTT. Encoded protein: CASSITVQDNSPLHF.

The V call is TRBV19, the J call TRBJ1-1; D gene unclear. This CDR3 region has 12 residues. The germline V gene has CDR1 LNHDA and CDR2 SQIVND (reference sequence). Trimming pared 5 bases from V and 1 base from J, leaving 5 bases between. CDR3 sequence: CASSSRNTEAFF. CDR3 sequence (DNA): TGTGCCAGTAGTTCCAGGAACACTGAAGCTTTCTTT. The complete variable domain, with remaining parts taken from reference TRBV19 and TRBJ1-1, reads DGGITQSPKYLFRKEGQNVTLSCEQNLNHDAMYWYRQDPGQGLRLIYYSQIVNDFQKGDIAEGYSVSREKKESFPLTVTSAQKNPTAFYLCASSSRNTEAFFGQGTRLTVV.

J is TRBJ1-2 and V is TRBV11-2, with D tentatively TRBD1 (6 bases). V lost 7 bases and J 0 bases, leaving 15 bases between the germline ends. The CDR3 contains 15 residues. Germline V gene lookup returns CDR1 SGHAT and CDR2 FQNNGV. The CDR3 spells CASKLDRPANYGYTF. The CDR3 region has the DNA TGTGCCAGCAAACTCGACAGGCCAGCTAACTATGGCTACACCTTC.

A remark on this clone: A read error may account for a junction end that differs from germline. The J gene is TRBJ1-1, the V gene TRBV27; D is undetermined. Germline loops: CDR1 MNHEY, CDR2 SMNVEV (reference sequence). CDR3 length: 14 amino acids. The CDR3 region is CASSPTILNIEAFF. Here the CDR3 DNA reads TGTGCCAGCAGTCCTACTATACTTAACATTGAAGCTTTCTTT.

The chain links TRBV2 to TRBJ2-1; 15 bases match TRBD2. This CDR3 is 16 amino acids long. CDR1 is SNHLY and CDR2 is FYNNEI in the germline V gene. Trimming removed 1 base from V and 15 bases from J; junction bases left unmatched: 10. CDR3 coding DNA: TGTGCCAGCAGTGAAGGTTACGGGACTAGCGGGGGGAGGAGGTTCTTC. This translates into CASSEGYGTSGGRRFF. Together with reference TRBV2 and TRBJ2-1, the CDR3 gives the full variable domain: EPEVTQTPSHQVTQMGQEVILRCVPISNHLYFYWYRQILGQKVEFLVSFYNNEISEKSEIFDDQFSVERPDGSNFTLKIRSTKLEDSAMYFCASSEGYGTSGGRRFFGPGTRLTVL.

The chain links TRBV11-2 to TRBJ2-3; D is possibly TRBD2 (6 bases). V lost 5 bases and J 2 bases, leaving 11 bases between the germline ends. Per the germline V gene, CDR1 is SGHAT and CDR2 is FQNNGV. The CDR3 has 14 residues. The CDR3 DNA reads as TGTGCCAGCAGCGAGACTAGTCCCACAGATACGCAGTATTTT. Protein: CASSETSPTDTQYF.

The chain carries TRBV6-1 and TRBJ1-2; D gene ambiguous. The length of the CDR3 is 14 residues. Germline CDR1 and CDR2: MNHNS and SASEGT. V gave up 2 bases and J gave up 8 bases, with 15 bases separating them. CDR3 in amino acids: CASSERETPKGYTF. CDR3 in DNA: TGTGCCAGCAGTGAAAGGGAGACACCCAAGGGCTACACCTTC.

The rearrangement uses TRBV7-2 and TRBJ2-3, with 13 bases fitting TRBD2. In germline, CDR1 is SGHTA, CDR2 FQGNSA. V gave up 5 bases and J gave up 4 bases; unmatched junction bases: 6. The CDR3 contains 16 residues. Here the CDR3 DNA reads TGTGCCAGCAGCACCGGACTAGCGGGGGAGGCAGATACGCAGTATTTT. It specifies CASSTGLAGEADTQYF.

The rearrangement links TRBV7-9 to TRBJ2-7; 7 nucleotides line up with TRBD1. V dropped 3 bases and J dropped 6; count of bases not matched to a gene: 5. The CDR3 has 13 residues. CDR1 is SEHNR and CDR2 is FQNEAQ in the germline V gene (reference sequence). The DNA for the CDR3 is TGTGCCAGCAGCTTTACAGGGGATGGCGAGCAGTACTTC. It encodes CASSFTGDGEQYF.

The rearrangement uses TRBV3-1 (or the pseudogene TRBV3-2) and TRBJ2-2, with 7 nucleotides matching TRBD2. The trim removed 1 base at V and 6 bases at J, leaving 5 bases unmatched. This CDR3 has 15 amino acids. Germline V gene data show CDR1 as LGHDT and CDR2 as YNNKEL (reference sequence). The CDR3: CASSQGGTTAGELFF. CDR3 in DNA: TGTGCCAGCAGCCAAGGCGGGACTACAGCCGGGGAGCTGTTTTTT.

This chain links TRBV7-6 with TRBJ2-1; possible D gene TRBD1, 7 bases. The V and J ends lost 4 bases and 12 bases respectively, with 25 bases between them. This CDR3 is built from 16 residues. Per germline, CDR1 SGHVS and CDR2 FNYEAQ. The CDR3 spells CASSSGGRDSRYPQFF. DNA of the CDR3: TGTGCCAGCAGCTCAGGGGGGCGGGACAGTCGTTATCCGCAGTTCTTC.

The rearrangement links TRBV7-2 to TRBJ2-5; 12 nucleotides agree with TRBD2. CDR1 and CDR2 (germline): SGHTA, FQGNSA. This CDR3 contains 15 residues. V shed 5 bases and J 4 bases; nucleotides not matched to a gene: 5. DNA for the CDR3: TGTGCCAGCAGCACCCGACTAGCGGGAGTAGAGACCCAGTACTTC. Translated: CASSTRLAGVETQYF.

The genes are TRBV7-2 and TRBJ1-2; a weak D match, TRBD1 (5 bases). CDR1 SGHTA and CDR2 FQGNSA come from the germline V gene. V shed 4 bases and J shed 2 bases, with 14 bases lying between them. The CDR3 sequence is 15 residues long. The CDR3 coding sequence is TGTGCCAGCAGCTCCACCGGGGGTCAGAACTATGGCTACACCTTC. Its protein is CASSSTGGQNYGYTF.

V is TRBV4-1 and J is TRBJ1-1, with D possibly being TRBD1 (5 bases). Germline lookup yields CDR1 MGHRA and CDR2 YSYEKL. V shed 5 bases and J shed 4 bases, with 20 bases lying between them. CDR3 length equals 16 residues. The CDR3 DNA is TGCGCCAGCAGCGTAAGAAAGGACGGGGGGACCACTGAAGCTTTCTTT. Translated, it gives CASSVRKDGGTTEAFF.

The sample holds one count of this clone. The V and J genes are TRBV5-6 and TRBJ1-1, with a possible D match to TRBD1 (6 bases). The germline CDR1 and CDR2 sequences are SGHDT and YYEEEE. The ends were cut back, 3 bases at V and 8 bases at J, with 26 bases in the middle. This CDR3 comprises 17 residues. The CDR3 loop reads CASSWRATGPRKEEAFF. The CDR3 DNA is TGTGCCAGCAGCTGGCGGGCCACAGGGCCCCGGAAGGAGGAAGCTTTCTTT.

The chain combines TRBV7-6 with TRBJ1-1; D gene ambiguous. Trimming stripped 1 base from V and 1 base from J, with 7 bases between. CDR3 length: 14 residues. Germline V gives CDR1 SGHVS, CDR2 FNYEAQ. The chain's CDR3 is CASSLVAGNTEAFF. The DNA of the CDR3 is TGTGCCAGCAGCTTAGTGGCAGGGAACACTGAAGCTTTCTTT.

There are a few counts of this clone. This CDR3 reads CSGTLITPIGGYTF. As DNA, the CDR3 is TGCAGCGGCACGCTAATAACTCCCATCGGTGGCTACACCTTC. J is TRBJ1-2 and V is TRBV29-1, with D hard to call. The CDR3 covers 14 residues. The germline V gene encodes CDR1 SQVTM and CDR2 ANQGSEA. Deletions cut 7 bases from V and 7 bases from J, with 22 bases between.